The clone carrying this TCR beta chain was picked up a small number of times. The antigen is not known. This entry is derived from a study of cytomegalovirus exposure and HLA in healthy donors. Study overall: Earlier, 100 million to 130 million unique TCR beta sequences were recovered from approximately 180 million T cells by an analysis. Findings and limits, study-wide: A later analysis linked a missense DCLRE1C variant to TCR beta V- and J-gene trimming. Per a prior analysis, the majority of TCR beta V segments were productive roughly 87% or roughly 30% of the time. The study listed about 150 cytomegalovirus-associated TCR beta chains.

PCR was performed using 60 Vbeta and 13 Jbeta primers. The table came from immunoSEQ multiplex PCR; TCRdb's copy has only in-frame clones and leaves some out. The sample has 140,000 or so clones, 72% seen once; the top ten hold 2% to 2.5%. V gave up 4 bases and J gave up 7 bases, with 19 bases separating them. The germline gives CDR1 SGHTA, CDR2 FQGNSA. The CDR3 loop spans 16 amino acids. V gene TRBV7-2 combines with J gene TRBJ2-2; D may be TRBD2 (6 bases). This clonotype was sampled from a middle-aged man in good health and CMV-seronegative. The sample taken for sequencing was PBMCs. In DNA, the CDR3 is TGTGCCAGCAGCTCACGACTAGAGGGTATTGGCGGGGAGCTGTTTTTT. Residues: CASSSRLEGIGGELFF.